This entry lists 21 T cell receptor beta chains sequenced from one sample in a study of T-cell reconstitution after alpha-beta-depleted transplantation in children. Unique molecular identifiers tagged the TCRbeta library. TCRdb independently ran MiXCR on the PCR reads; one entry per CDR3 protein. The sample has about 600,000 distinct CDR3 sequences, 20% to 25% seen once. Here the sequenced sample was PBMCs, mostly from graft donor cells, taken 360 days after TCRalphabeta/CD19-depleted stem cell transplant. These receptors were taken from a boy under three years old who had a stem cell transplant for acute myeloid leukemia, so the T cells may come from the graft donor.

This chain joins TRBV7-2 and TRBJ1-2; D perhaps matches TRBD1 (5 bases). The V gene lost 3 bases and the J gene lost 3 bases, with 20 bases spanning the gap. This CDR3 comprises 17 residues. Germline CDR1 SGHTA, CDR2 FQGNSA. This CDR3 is CASSFGNGRDAHYGYTF. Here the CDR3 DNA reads TGTGCCAGCAGCTTCGGGAATGGCCGGGACGCCCACTATGGCTACACCTTC.

The CDR3 loop is CASSSTGRFQPQHF. The CDR3 coding sequence is TGTGCCAGCAGCTCAACAGGGAGGTTTCAGCCCCAGCATTTT. V gene TRBV7-9 combines with J gene TRBJ1-5, with D possibly being TRBD1 (6 bases). V was cut by 4 bases and J by 6 bases, with 13 bases left in between. The CDR3 loop spans 14 amino acids. The germline gives CDR1 SEHNR, CDR2 FQNEAQ (reference sequence).

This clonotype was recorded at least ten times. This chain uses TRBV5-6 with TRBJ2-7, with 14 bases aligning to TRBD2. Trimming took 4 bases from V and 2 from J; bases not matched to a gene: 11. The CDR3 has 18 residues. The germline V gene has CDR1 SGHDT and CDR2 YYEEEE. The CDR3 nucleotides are TGTGCCAGCAGCCTGCCGGGACTAGCGGGGGACCGTGCCTACGAGCAGTACTTC. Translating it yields CASSLPGLAGDRAYEQYF.

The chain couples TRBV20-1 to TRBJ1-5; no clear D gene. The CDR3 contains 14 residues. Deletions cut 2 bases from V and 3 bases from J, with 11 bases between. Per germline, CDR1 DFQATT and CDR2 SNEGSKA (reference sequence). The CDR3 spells CSARRREYNQPQHF. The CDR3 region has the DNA TGCAGTGCTAGAAGGAGGGAGTACAATCAGCCCCAGCATTTT.

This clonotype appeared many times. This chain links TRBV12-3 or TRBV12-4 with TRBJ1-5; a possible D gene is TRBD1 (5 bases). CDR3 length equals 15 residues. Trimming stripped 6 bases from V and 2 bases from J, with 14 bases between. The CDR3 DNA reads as TGTGCCAGCAGCTTAAATAGGGGCGGCAATCAGCCCCAGCATTTT. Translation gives CASSLNRGGNQPQHF.

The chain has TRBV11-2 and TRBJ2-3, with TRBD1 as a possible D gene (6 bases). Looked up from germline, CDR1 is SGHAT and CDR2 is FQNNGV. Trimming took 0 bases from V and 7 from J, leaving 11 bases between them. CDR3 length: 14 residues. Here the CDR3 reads CASSLEGARHTQYF. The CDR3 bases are TGTGCCAGCAGCTTAGAGGGGGCGCGACATACGCAGTATTTT.

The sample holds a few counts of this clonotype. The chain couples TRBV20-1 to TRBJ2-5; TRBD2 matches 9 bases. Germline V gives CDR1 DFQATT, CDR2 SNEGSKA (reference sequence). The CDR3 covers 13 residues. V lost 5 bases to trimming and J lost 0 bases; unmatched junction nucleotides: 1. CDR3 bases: TGCAGTGCTGCGGGGGGGGACCAAGAGACCCAGTACTTC. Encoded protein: CSAAGGDQETQYF.

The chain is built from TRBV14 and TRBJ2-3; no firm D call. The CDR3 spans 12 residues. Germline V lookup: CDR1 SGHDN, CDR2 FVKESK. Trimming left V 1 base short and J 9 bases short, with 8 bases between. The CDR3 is CASSQARTTQYF. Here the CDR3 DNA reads TGTGCCAGCAGCCAAGCAAGGACGACGCAGTATTTT.

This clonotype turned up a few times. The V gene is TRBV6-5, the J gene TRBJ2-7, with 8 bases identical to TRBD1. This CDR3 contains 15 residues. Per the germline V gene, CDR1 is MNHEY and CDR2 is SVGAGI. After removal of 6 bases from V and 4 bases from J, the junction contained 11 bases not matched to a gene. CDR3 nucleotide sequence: TGTGCCAGCAGCTACGGACAGGGCGGGCTTTACGAGCAGTACTTC. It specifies CASSYGQGGLYEQYF.

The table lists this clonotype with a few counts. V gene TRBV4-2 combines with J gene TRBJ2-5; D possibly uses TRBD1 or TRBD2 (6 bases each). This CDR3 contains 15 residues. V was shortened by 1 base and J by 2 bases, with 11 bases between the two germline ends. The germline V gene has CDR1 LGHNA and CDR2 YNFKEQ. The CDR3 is CASSQVAGTQETQYF. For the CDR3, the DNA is TGTGCCAGCAGCCAAGTGGCGGGGACACAAGAGACCCAGTACTTC.

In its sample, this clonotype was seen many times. CDR3 protein: CSARNRDSYEQYF. The CDR3 coding sequence is TGCAGTGCTAGAAACCGGGACAGCTACGAGCAGTACTTC. The V gene is TRBV20-1, the J gene TRBJ2-7; TRBD1 matches at 7 bases. Trimming removed 2 bases from V and 3 bases from J; junction bases left unmatched: 4. The length of the CDR3 is 13 residues. The germline V gene has CDR1 DFQATT and CDR2 SNEGSKA (reference sequence).

CDR3 protein: CSARVPGLLNQPQHF. DNA of the CDR3: TGCAGTGCTAGGGTCCCAGGGCTTCTCAATCAGCCCCAGCATTTT. The chain combines TRBV20-1 with TRBJ1-5; TRBD1 might be the D (5 bases). This CDR3 is 15 amino acids long. Germline CDR1 DFQATT, CDR2 SNEGSKA (reference sequence). V was pared by 3 bases and J by 3 bases, with 15 bases between.

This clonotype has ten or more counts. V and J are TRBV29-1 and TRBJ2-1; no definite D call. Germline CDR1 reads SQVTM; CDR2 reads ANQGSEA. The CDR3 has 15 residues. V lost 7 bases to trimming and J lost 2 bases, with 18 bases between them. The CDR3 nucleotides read TGCAGCGCTCACTCGACCCCCCCTACCTACAATGAGCAGTTCTTC. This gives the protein CSAHSTPPTYNEQFF.

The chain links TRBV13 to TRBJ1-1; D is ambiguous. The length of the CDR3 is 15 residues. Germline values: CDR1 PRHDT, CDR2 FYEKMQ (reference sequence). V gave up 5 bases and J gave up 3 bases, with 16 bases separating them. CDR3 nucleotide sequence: TGTGCCAGCAGCCCCCCGCCGGGGAGGGACACTGAAGCTTTCTTT. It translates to CASSPPPGRDTEAFF.

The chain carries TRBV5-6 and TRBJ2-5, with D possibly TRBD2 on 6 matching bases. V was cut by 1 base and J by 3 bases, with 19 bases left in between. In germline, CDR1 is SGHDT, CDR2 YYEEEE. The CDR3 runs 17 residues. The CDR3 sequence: CASSLLSLGDWEETQYF. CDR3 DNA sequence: TGTGCCAGCAGCTTGTTGTCTTTGGGGGACTGGGAAGAGACCCAGTACTTC.

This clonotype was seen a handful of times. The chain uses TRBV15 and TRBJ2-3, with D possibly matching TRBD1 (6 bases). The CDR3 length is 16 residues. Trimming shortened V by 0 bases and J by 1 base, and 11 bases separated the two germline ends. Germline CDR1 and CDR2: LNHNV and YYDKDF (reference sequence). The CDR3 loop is CATSRDGRGRTDTQYF. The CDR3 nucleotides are TGTGCCACCAGCAGAGACGGCAGGGGACGCACAGATACGCAGTATTTT. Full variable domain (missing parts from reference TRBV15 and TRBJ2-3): DAMVIQNPRYQVTQFGKPVTLSCSQTLNHNVMYWYQQKSSQAPKLLFHYYDKDFNNEADTPDNFQSRRPNTSFCFLDIRSPGLGDTAMYLCATSRDGRGRTDTQYFGPGTRLTVL.

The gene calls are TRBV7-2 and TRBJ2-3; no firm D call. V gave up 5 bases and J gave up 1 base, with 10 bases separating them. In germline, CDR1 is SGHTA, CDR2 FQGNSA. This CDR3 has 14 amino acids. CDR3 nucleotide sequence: TGTGCCAGCAGCCCTCGGATCCGCACAGATACGCAGTATTTT. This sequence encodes CASSPRIRTDTQYF.

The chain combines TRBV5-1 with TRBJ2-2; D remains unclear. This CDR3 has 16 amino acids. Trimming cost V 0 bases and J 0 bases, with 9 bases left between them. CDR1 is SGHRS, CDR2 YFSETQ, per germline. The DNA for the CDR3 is TGCGCCAGCAGCTTGGGCCAGCCAGCGAACACCGGGGAGCTGTTTTTT. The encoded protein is CASSLGQPANTGELFF.

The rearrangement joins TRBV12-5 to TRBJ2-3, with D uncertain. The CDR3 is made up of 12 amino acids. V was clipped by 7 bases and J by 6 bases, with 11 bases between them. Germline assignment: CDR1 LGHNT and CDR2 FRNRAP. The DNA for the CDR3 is TGTGCTAGTGTGGGTGCGTCGGATACGCAGTATTTT. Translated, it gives CASVGASDTQYF. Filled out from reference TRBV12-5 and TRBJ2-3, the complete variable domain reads DARVTQTPRHKVTEMGQEVTMRCQPILGHNTVFWYRQTMMQGLELLAYFRNRAPLDDSGMPKDRFSAEMPDATLATLKIQPSEPRDSAVYFCASVGASDTQYFGPGTRLTVL.

Here the CDR3 DNA reads TGTGCCAGCAGGGGACTCGGCCCCGAGCAGTACGTC. Translation: CASRGLGPEQYV. J is TRBJ2-7 and V is TRBV6-5, with a tentative D call TRBD2 (6 bases). This CDR3 comprises 12 residues. Germline V gives CDR1 MNHEY, CDR2 SVGAGI. V lost 6 bases and J 6 bases, leaving 12 bases between the germline ends.

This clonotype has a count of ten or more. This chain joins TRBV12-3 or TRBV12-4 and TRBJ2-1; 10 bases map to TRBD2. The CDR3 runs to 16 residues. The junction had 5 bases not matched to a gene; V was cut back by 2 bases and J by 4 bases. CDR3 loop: CASSLRPSGGYNEQFF. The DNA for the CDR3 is TGTGCCAGCAGTTTAAGGCCTAGCGGGGGATACAATGAGCAGTTCTTC.